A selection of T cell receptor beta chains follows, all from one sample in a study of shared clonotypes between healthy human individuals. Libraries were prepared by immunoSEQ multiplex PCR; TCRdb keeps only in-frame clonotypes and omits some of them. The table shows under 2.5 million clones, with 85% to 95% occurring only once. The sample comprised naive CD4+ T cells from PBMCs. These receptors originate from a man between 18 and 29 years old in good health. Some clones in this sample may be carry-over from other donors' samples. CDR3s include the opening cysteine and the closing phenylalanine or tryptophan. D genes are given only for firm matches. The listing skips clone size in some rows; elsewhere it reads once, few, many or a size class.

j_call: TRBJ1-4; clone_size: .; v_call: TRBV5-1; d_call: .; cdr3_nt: TGCGCCAGCAGCTTGGCACCTAATGAAAAACTGTTTTTT; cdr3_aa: CASSLAPNEKLFF
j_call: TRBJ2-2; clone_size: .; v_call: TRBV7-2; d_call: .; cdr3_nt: TGTGCCAGCAGCACCGACACCGGGGAGCTGTTTTTT; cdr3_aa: CASSTDTGELFF
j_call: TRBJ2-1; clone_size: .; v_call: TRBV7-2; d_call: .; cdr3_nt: TGTGCCAGCAGCCCAACACCCCCCAGGGGAGCGTTCTTC; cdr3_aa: CASSPTPPRGAFF
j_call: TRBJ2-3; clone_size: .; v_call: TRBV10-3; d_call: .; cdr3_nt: TGTGCCATCAGTGAGTTGGCTAGCGCCACAGATACGCAGTATTTT; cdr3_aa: CAISELASATDTQYF
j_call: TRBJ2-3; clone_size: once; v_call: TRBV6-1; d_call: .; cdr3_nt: TGTGCCAGCAGACGGACTCGGCGGGAAGATACGCAGTATTTT; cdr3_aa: CASRRTRREDTQYF
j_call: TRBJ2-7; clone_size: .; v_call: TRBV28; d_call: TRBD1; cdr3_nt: TGTGCCAGCAGTTTCCGCTATCCGGGACAGGGATTCTCCTACGAGCAGTACTTC; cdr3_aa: CASSFRYPGQGFSYEQYF
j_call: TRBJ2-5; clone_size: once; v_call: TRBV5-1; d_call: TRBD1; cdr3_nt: TGCGCCAGCAGCTTGGTTGGGACAGAAGAGACCCAGTACTTC; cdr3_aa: CASSLVGTEETQYF
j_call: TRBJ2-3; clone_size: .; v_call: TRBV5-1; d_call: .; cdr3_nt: TGCGCCAGCAGCTTGGACATAAAAGATACGCAGTATTTT; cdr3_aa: CASSLDIKDTQYF
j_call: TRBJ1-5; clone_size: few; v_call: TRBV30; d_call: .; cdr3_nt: TGTGCCTGGAGTTTTTCCTATATGAATCAGCCCCAGCATTTT; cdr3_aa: CAWSFSYMNQPQHF
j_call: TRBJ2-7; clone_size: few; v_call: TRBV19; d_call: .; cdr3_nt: TGTGCCAGTAGTACCCAACTAGCTATCGGCGAGCAGTACTTC; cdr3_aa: CASSTQLAIGEQYF
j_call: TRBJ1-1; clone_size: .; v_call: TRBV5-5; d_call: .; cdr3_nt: TGTGCCAGCAGCTTCAATGATGGGGTACCTGAAGCTTTCTTT; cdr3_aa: CASSFNDGVPEAFF
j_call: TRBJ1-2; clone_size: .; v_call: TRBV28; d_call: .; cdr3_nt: TGTGCCAGCAGTCCCACGGGACGGACCTATGGCTACACCTTC; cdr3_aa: CASSPTGRTYGYTF
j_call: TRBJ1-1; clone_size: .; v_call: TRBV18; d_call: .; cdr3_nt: TGTGCCAGCTCACTGGGGAACACTGAAGCTTTCTTT; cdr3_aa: CASSLGNTEAFF
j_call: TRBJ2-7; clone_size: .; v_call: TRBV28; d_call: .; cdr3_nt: TGTGCCAGCAGTCCCACAGGCAACAGGGAGGACGAGCAGTACTTC; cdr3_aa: CASSPTGNREDEQYF
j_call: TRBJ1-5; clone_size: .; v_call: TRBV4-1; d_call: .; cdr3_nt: TGCGCCAGCAGCCAAGACAGTTCTCGGGCTCAGCCCCAGCATTTT; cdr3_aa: CASSQDSSRAQPQHF
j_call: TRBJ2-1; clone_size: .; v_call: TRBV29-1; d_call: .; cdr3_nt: TGCAGCGTTGAATCAACCAAGGCCTACAATGAGCAGTTCTTC; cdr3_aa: CSVESTKAYNEQFF